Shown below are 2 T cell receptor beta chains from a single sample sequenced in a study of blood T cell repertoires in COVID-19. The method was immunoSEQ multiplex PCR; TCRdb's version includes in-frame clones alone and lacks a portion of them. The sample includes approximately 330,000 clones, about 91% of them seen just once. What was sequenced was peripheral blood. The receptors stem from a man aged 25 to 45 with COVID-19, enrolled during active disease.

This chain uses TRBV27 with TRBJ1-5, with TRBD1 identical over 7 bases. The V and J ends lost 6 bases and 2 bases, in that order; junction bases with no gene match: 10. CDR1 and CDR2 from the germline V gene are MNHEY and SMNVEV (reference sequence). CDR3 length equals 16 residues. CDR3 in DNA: TGTGCCAGCAGGTCTCGTGGGCAGGGGGGCAATCAGCCCCAGCATTTT. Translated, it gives CASRSRGQGGNQPQHF.

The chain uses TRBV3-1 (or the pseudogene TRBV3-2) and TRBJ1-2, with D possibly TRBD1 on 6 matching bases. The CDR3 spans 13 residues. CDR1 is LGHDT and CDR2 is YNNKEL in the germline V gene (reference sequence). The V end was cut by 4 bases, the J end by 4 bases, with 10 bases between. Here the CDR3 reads CASSPLGGYGYTF. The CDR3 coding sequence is TGTGCCAGCAGCCCCCTAGGGGGCTATGGCTACACCTTC.